The 19 T cell receptor beta chains below all came from one sample that was sequenced in a study of blood T cell repertoires in COVID-19. The data were produced by immunoSEQ multiplex PCR, yet TCRdb's version contains in-frame clones alone and is incomplete. The repertoire includes a few hundred thousand clones, about nine tenths of them detected once, and about 9.2% sits in the top ten. The source material was peripheral blood. The origin of the receptors is a middle-aged man who had recovered from COVID-19.

This chain uses TRBV9 with TRBJ2-2; D may be TRBD2 (5 bases). Germline CDR1 and CDR2: SGDLS and YYNGEE. The CDR3 has 17 amino acids. V was trimmed by 0 bases and J by 1 base, leaving 13 bases between them. CDR3 bases: TGTGCCAGCAGCGTAGGGCCGGGCGGACTGAACACCGGGGAGCTGTTTTTT. Protein product: CASSVGPGGLNTGELFF.

The V call is TRBV6-6, the J call TRBJ2-7, with 12 bases identical to TRBD2. Germline values: CDR1 MNHNY, CDR2 SVGAGI (reference sequence). V gave up 5 bases and J gave up 3 bases; unmatched junction bases: 8. The length of the CDR3 is 16 residues. The CDR3 DNA reads TGTGCCAGCAGTAGACTAGCGGGAGTTACAGACTACGAGCAGTACTTC. This encodes CASSRLAGVTDYEQYF.

This clone was picked up a small number of times. The V gene is TRBV27, the J gene TRBJ2-3, with D tentatively TRBD2 (6 bases). Germline CDR1 reads MNHEY; CDR2 reads SMNVEV (reference sequence). V lost 4 bases, J lost 4 bases, and 18 bases lay in between. This CDR3 is 16 amino acids long. CDR3 loop: CASSSWGSGPPDTQYF. CDR3 nucleotides: TGTGCCAGCAGTTCCTGGGGTAGCGGTCCCCCAGATACGCAGTATTTT.

The V and J genes are TRBV11-2 and TRBJ1-2; 7 nucleotides agree with TRBD1. The junction had 7 bases not matched to a gene; V was cut back by 1 base and J by 8 bases. CDR1 and CDR2 from the germline V gene are SGHAT and FQNNGV. This CDR3 spans 14 amino acids. The CDR3 DNA reads as TGTGCCAGCAGCTTAGGACAGGGAAGTTTAGGCTACACCTTC. It codes for CASSLGQGSLGYTF.

The gene calls are TRBV19 and TRBJ2-7; 8 bases agree with TRBD2. Germline CDR1 is LNHDA and CDR2 is SQIVND (reference sequence). The CDR3 length is 15 residues. With V trimmed by 5 bases and J by 6 bases, 12 bases remained unmatched. The CDR3 nucleotides are TGTGCCAGTAGTGCATCCCTCTCTAGCGGGCGCGAGCAGTACTTC. As protein: CASSASLSSGREQYF.

The chain uses TRBV7-9 and TRBJ2-7, with TRBD2 identical over 10 bases. Germline V gene sequence: CDR1 SEHNR, CDR2 FQNEAQ (reference sequence). The CDR3 is made up of 15 amino acids. J lost 2 bases, V lost 7 bases, and 8 bases had no gene match. CDR3 amino acids: CASTPLSGGAYEQYF. Here the CDR3 DNA reads TGTGCCAGCACCCCCCTGAGCGGGGGGGCCTACGAGCAGTACTTC.

The rearrangement joins TRBV2 to TRBJ2-3; 12 bases are a match to TRBD2. CDR1 SNHLY and CDR2 FYNNEI come from the germline V gene. The CDR3 spans 15 residues. The J segment lost 4 bases and the V segment lost 6 bases, leaving 5 bases of the junction unmatched. CDR3 in DNA: TGTGCCAGCAGACAGACTAGCGGGAGTGCAGATACGCAGTATTTT. It yields the protein CASRQTSGSADTQYF. Together with reference TRBV2 and TRBJ2-3, the CDR3 gives the full variable domain: EPEVTQTPSHQVTQMGQEVILRCVPISNHLYFYWYRQILGQKVEFLVSFYNNEISEKSEIFDDQFSVERPDGSNFTLKIRSTKLEDSAMYFCASRQTSGSADTQYFGPGTRLTVL.

V gene TRBV6-4 combines with J gene TRBJ2-3, with D maybe TRBD2 (6 bases). Trimming removed 0 bases from V and 7 bases from J, with 14 bases in between. Germline V gene lookup returns CDR1 MRHNA and CDR2 SNTAGT. This CDR3 is built from 15 residues. CDR3: CASSDSTEGRNTQYF. The CDR3 coding sequence is TGTGCCAGCAGTGACTCGACGGAGGGACGGAATACGCAGTATTTT.

V and J are TRBV7-9 and TRBJ2-1, with 8 bases matching TRBD2. The germline CDR1 and CDR2 sequences are SEHNR and FQNEAQ (reference sequence). J gave up 8 bases and V 5 bases, and 11 bases lay outside the gene matches. The CDR3 runs 15 residues. CDR3 sequence: CASSPSSRGGYEQFF. The DNA of the CDR3 is TGTGCCAGCAGCCCGTCAAGTCGGGGGGGCTATGAGCAGTTCTTC.

This sequence joins TRBV5-1 and TRBJ1-4, with D possibly matching TRBD1 (5 bases). In germline, CDR1 is SGHRS, CDR2 YFSETQ. The CDR3 contains 12 residues. Trimming cost V 4 bases and J 7 bases, with 8 bases left between them. CDR3 region: CASSPGGEKLFF. CDR3 DNA sequence: TGCGCCAGCAGCCCCGGGGGTGAAAAACTGTTTTTT.

On this clone itself: Other DNA sequences in the sample encode the same CDR3. The gene calls are TRBV4-1 and TRBJ1-2; D not resolved. Trimming took 0 bases from V and 0 from J, leaving 11 bases between them. Germline V gene data show CDR1 as MGHRA and CDR2 as YSYEKL. There are 16 residues in the CDR3. The CDR3 coding sequence is TGCGCCAGCAGCCAAGAGCAAGGCAGCGCTAACTATGGCTACACCTTC. It encodes CASSQEQGSANYGYTF.

The rearrangement uses TRBV7-2 and TRBJ2-2; 10 bases agree with TRBD1. V was clipped by 8 bases and J by 3 bases; unmatched bases: 3. From germline, CDR1 is SGHTA and CDR2 FQGNSA. This CDR3 has 14 amino acids. The CDR3 region has the DNA TGTGCCAGCGGACAGGGGGGCTACACCGGGGAGCTGTTTTTT. This encodes CASGQGGYTGELFF.

The chain is built from TRBV11-2 and TRBJ2-1; 9 positions match TRBD2. The trim removed 1 base at V and 5 bases at J, leaving 6 bases unmatched. This CDR3 spans 16 amino acids. Looked up from germline, CDR1 is SGHAT and CDR2 is FQNNGV. The CDR3 here is CASSLAPSGIHNEQFF. CDR3 coding DNA: TGTGCCAGCAGCTTAGCTCCTAGCGGGATCCACAATGAGCAGTTCTTC.

The chain joins TRBV6-5 to TRBJ2-5, with 7 bases matching TRBD2. This CDR3 comprises 15 residues. Germline V lookup: CDR1 MNHEY, CDR2 SVGAGI. Germline trimming cut 2 bases from V and 5 bases from J; bases unmatched to any gene: 8. The CDR3 coding sequence is TGTGCCAGCAGTTACGGGACGGGAGGAGAGGAGACCCAGTACTTC. It encodes CASSYGTGGEETQYF.

This chain joins TRBV13 and TRBJ2-7; TRBD2 agrees at 7 bases. CDR1 is PRHDT and CDR2 is FYEKMQ in the germline V gene (reference sequence). V gave up 5 bases and J gave up 0 bases; unmatched junction bases: 7. The CDR3 is made up of 15 amino acids. CDR3 coding DNA: TGTGCCAGCAGCCTCGGGGTAGCGGGCTCCTACGAGCAGTACTTC. It yields the protein CASSLGVAGSYEQYF.

The rearrangement uses TRBV6-5 and TRBJ1-6; 8 positions match TRBD1. V lost 1 base to trimming and J lost 7 bases; unmatched junction nucleotides: 3. Germline V gives CDR1 MNHEY, CDR2 SVGAGI. The CDR3 loop spans 15 amino acids. The CDR3 coding sequence is TGTGCCAGCAGTTACTTGAGACAGGGGAATTCACCCCTCCACTTT. As protein: CASSYLRQGNSPLHF.

V usage is TRBV6-2 or TRBV6-3 and J usage is TRBJ1-2, with a tentative D call TRBD1 (5 bases). Germline CDR1 is MNHEY and CDR2 is SVGEGT. V shed 6 bases and J shed 8 bases, with 16 bases lying between them. The CDR3 consists of 13 residues. This CDR3 reads CASSDQGHPGYTF. CDR3 bases: TGTGCCAGCAGCGACCAAGGACACCCCGGCTACACCTTC.

The V gene is TRBV7-6, the J gene TRBJ2-7, with 7 nucleotides matching TRBD2. The CDR3 spans 13 residues. The trim removed 5 bases at V and 9 bases at J, leaving 10 bases unmatched. In germline, CDR1 is SGHVS, CDR2 FNYEAQ. The chain's CDR3 is CASSVSGGAGQYF. In nucleotides, the CDR3 is TGTGCCAGCAGCGTATCGGGGGGAGCCGGGCAGTACTTC.

V usage is TRBV21-1 and J usage is TRBJ2-7; the table names TRBD2, a call not compared with the DNA. TRBV21-1 is listed as a pseudogene. The CDR3 totals 18 residues. The DNA for the CDR3 is TGTGCCAGCAGCAAACAAGGGACTAGCGGGAGGGGGGCCTACGAGCAGTACTTC. Its translation is CASSKQGTSGRGAYEQYF.